The rows below give T cell receptor beta chains drawn from one sample of a study of blood T cell repertoires in COVID-19. The protocol was immunoSEQ multiplex PCR, while the TCRdb copy is restricted to in-frame clones and leaves out a portion. The data contain under 450,000 clones, around 91% of them singletons. Sequenced sample: peripheral blood. These receptors were obtained from a middle-aged woman with COVID-19, enrolled during active disease. CDR3s include the opening cysteine and the closing phenylalanine or tryptophan.

>TRBV5-1|TRBJ1-2
CASSSGQYGYTF
>TRBV10-3|TRBJ1-1
CAISESTGRTEAFF
>TRBV12-3/TRBV12-4|TRBJ2-7
CASSFTRSYEQYF
>TRBV20-1|TRBJ1-6
CSASLLGQGAPGYNSPLHF
>TRBV10-3|TRBJ2-5
CAISDATPGTPGAQYF
>TRBV27|TRBJ1-5
CASSSQVYQPQHF
>TRBV18|TRBJ1-4
CASSLSTGPPTNEKLFF
>TRBV7-9|TRBJ1-5
CASSLAGTGGESSNQPQHF
>TRBV2|TRBJ1-5
CASSGVTTGRGNQPQHF
>TRBV18|TRBJ1-2
CASSRGTDGGYTF
>TRBV11-3|TRBJ2-7
CASSLGTSGTYEQYF
>TRBV5-1|TRBJ2-5
CASSPSRIGTGIAQYF
>TRBV27|TRBJ1-2
CASSSRQGYGYTF
>TRBV5-1|TRBJ1-2
CASSLQGEAGYTF
>TRBV7-3|TRBJ1-1
CASSLTTETKAFF
>TRBV19|TRBJ2-7
CASSMGVPSYEQYF